Listed here are 32 T cell receptor beta chains from one sample, sequenced in a study of T cell changes during pregnancy in multiple sclerosis. Assay: immunoSEQ multiplex PCR; the TCRdb copy retains only in-frame clones and omits some. The table lists 38,000 or so clones, less than 95% of them singletons. The sequencing used CD4+ T cells from peripheral blood mononuclear cells, collected in the second trimester of pregnancy. These receptors came from a female donor with multiple sclerosis, enrolled in a pregnancy study.

The J gene is TRBJ1-2, the V gene TRBV6-6; D is uncertain. The CDR3 covers 14 residues. V shed 0 bases and J shed 1 base, with 6 bases lying between them. The germline V gene has CDR1 MNHNY and CDR2 SVGAGI (reference sequence). The CDR3 protein is CASSYSQFNYGYTF. CDR3 coding DNA: TGTGCCAGCAGTTACTCACAGTTTAACTATGGCTACACCTTC.

V is TRBV7-2 and J is TRBJ2-2, with TRBD1 matching over 8 bases. The J segment lost 4 bases and the V segment lost 5 bases, leaving 6 bases of the junction unmatched. Germline V lookup: CDR1 SGHTA, CDR2 FQGNSA. This CDR3 is 15 amino acids long. The CDR3 reads CASSLITGGTGELFF. CDR3 DNA: TGTGCCAGCAGCCTAATCACAGGGGGCACCGGGGAGCTGTTTTTT.

The rearrangement uses TRBV10-3 and TRBJ2-7; D might be TRBD2 (5 bases). V was shortened by 2 bases and J by 0 bases, with 11 bases between the two germline ends. Germline lookup yields CDR1 ENHRY and CDR2 SYGVKD. This CDR3 comprises 15 residues. CDR3 residues: CAISERGLSSYEQYF. DNA for the CDR3: TGTGCCATCAGTGAGCGCGGGCTCAGCTCCTACGAGCAGTACTTC.

This sequence joins TRBV9 and TRBJ2-7; 9 positions agree with TRBD1. The CDR3 consists of 17 residues. Germline V lookup: CDR1 SGDLS, CDR2 YYNGEE. Trimming removed 0 bases from V and 1 base from J; junction bases left unmatched: 8. The CDR3 loop is CASSVASGGTGSYEQYF. Here the CDR3 DNA reads TGTGCCAGCAGCGTAGCATCCGGGGGGACAGGGTCCTACGAGCAGTACTTC.

This clone appeared once. The chain links TRBV4-2 to TRBJ2-7, with D possibly being TRBD1 (6 bases). Germline V gene sequence: CDR1 LGHNA, CDR2 YNFKEQ. V was clipped by 3 bases and J by 0 bases, with 15 bases between them. The CDR3 is 16 residues long. The CDR3 sequence is CASSHRGWDNSYEQYF. The DNA for the CDR3 is TGTGCCAGCAGCCATCGAGGGTGGGACAACTCCTACGAGCAGTACTTC.

This clone came up once. V and J are TRBV27 and TRBJ1-5; D is perhaps TRBD1 (5 bases). CDR3 length: 13 amino acids. The germline V gene has CDR1 MNHEY and CDR2 SMNVEV (reference sequence). V was clipped by 3 bases and J by 6 bases, with 9 bases between them. CDR3 DNA sequence: TGTGCCAGCAGTTTTCGGGGGATTCAGCCCCAGCATTTT. Translating it yields CASSFRGIQPQHF.

V is TRBV5-4 and J is TRBJ1-5, with no clear D. From germline, CDR1 is SGHNT and CDR2 YYREEE (reference sequence). CDR3 length: 14 residues. V was cut by 2 bases and J by 2 bases, with 8 bases left in between. The chain's CDR3 is CASSLPGGNQPQHF. The CDR3 nucleotides read TGTGCCAGCAGCTTACCCGGGGGCAATCAGCCCCAGCATTTT.

J is TRBJ2-7 and V is TRBV11-1; 7 positions agree with TRBD1. V was pared by 5 bases and J by 2 bases, with 9 bases of the junction left unmatched. Germline-derived CDR1 and CDR2 are SGHAT and FQDESV (reference sequence). The CDR3 length is 15 residues. The DNA of the CDR3 is TGTGCCAGCAGCCTTCGTTCGACAGGGCCCTACGAGCAGTACTTC. Translated: CASSLRSTGPYEQYF.

J is TRBJ1-2 and V is TRBV11-2; no clear D gene. V dropped 5 bases and J dropped 5 bases, with 15 bases sitting between them. Germline assignment: CDR1 SGHAT and CDR2 FQNNGV. This CDR3 has 14 residues. CDR3 residues: CASSPRTKGYGYTF. CDR3 nucleotides: TGTGCCAGCAGCCCCCGGACTAAGGGATATGGCTACACCTTC.

The chain combines TRBV7-6 with TRBJ2-7, with 10 nucleotides matching TRBD2. The germline V gene has CDR1 SGHVS and CDR2 FNYEAQ. The CDR3 has 18 residues. The junction had 13 bases not matched to a gene; V was cut back by 4 bases and J by 1 base. This CDR3 is CASSSLAGANRGSYEQYF. CDR3 nucleotide sequence: TGTGCCAGCAGCTCTCTAGCGGGAGCGAATCGAGGTTCCTACGAGCAGTACTTC.

This chain joins TRBV2 and TRBJ2-1; possibly TRBD2 for D (6 bases). CDR1 is SNHLY and CDR2 is FYNNEI in the germline V gene. Trimming left V 6 bases short and J 9 bases short, with 21 bases between. CDR3 length equals 15 residues. The CDR3 loop is CASRGMSKGGSEQFF. The CDR3 bases are TGTGCCAGCAGAGGAATGTCAAAAGGAGGGAGTGAGCAGTTCTTC.

The chain recombines TRBV6-6 with TRBJ2-7; D perhaps matches TRBD2 (6 bases). The germline V and J ends were trimmed by 5 bases and 5 bases, with 22 bases remaining between them. CDR1 and CDR2 (germline): MNHNY, SVGAGI (reference sequence). The length of the CDR3 is 16 residues. The CDR3 coding sequence is TGTGCCAGCAGTCAGGAGAGTGGGGGGTTTGGAAACGAGCAGTACTTC. It translates to CASSQESGGFGNEQYF.

The rearrangement uses TRBV19 and TRBJ2-1, with D perhaps matching TRBD1 (6 bases). This CDR3 has 16 residues. In germline, CDR1 is LNHDA, CDR2 SQIVND (reference sequence). Trimming removed 4 bases at V and 4 bases at J, with 17 bases between. The CDR3 region is CASSKTGTPPYNEQFF. The CDR3 DNA reads as TGTGCCAGTAGTAAAACCGGGACACCTCCTTACAATGAGCAGTTCTTC.

This chain uses TRBV5-1 with TRBJ1-2; no clear D gene. This CDR3 is 14 amino acids long. With 6 bases removed from V and 8 bases from J, the gap between germline ends came to 20 bases. Looked up from germline, CDR1 is SGHRS and CDR2 is YFSETQ. As DNA, the CDR3 is TGCGCCAGCATCCAACTACCGGAGTTTGGGGGCTACACCTTC. Amino acid sequence: CASIQLPEFGGYTF. Drawing the rest from reference TRBV5-1 and TRBJ1-2, the complete variable domain is KAGVTQTPRYLIKTRGQQVTLSCSPISGHRSVSWYQQTPGQGLQFLFEYFSETQRNKGNFPGRFSGRQFSNSRSEMNVSTLELGDSALYLCASIQLPEFGGYTFGSGTRLTVV.

The chain combines TRBV7-7 with TRBJ2-5, with D maybe TRBD2 (6 bases). Trimming cost V 5 bases and J 2 bases, with 15 bases left between them. The V gene's germline CDR1 is SSHAT and CDR2 FNYEAQ (reference sequence). This CDR3 contains 15 residues. CDR3 coding DNA: TGTGCCAGCAGCCCACAAATCGGGGGACAAGAGACCCAGTACTTC. Its protein product is CASSPQIGGQETQYF. Using reference TRBV7-7 and TRBJ2-5 for the parts outside the CDR3, the full variable domain is GAGVSQSPRYKVTKRGQDVTLRCDPISSHATLYWYQQALGQGPEFLTYFNYEAQPDKSGLPSDRFSAERPEGSISTLTIQRTEQRDSAMYRCASSPQIGGQETQYFGPGTRLLVL.

The gene calls are TRBV19 and TRBJ1-5; D is perhaps TRBD1 (6 bases). Looked up from germline, CDR1 is LNHDA and CDR2 is SQIVND (reference sequence). V shed 7 bases and J shed 0 bases, with 13 bases lying between them. CDR3 size: 15 residues. CDR3 in DNA: TGTGCCAGTACCCCTGGACAGTATAGCAATCAGCCCCAGCATTTT. Amino acid sequence: CASTPGQYSNQPQHF. The complete variable domain, with remaining parts taken from reference TRBV19 and TRBJ1-5, reads DGGITQSPKYLFRKEGQNVTLSCEQNLNHDAMYWYRQDPGQGLRLIYYSQIVNDFQKGDIAEGYSVSREKKESFPLTVTSAQKNPTAFYLCASTPGQYSNQPQHFGDGTRLSIL.

This chain links TRBV6-5 with TRBJ2-2; TRBD1 matches at 11 bases. The CDR3 extends over 14 amino acids. Losses at the gene ends were 8 bases for V and 8 bases for J; bases not matched to a gene: 7. Germline V gene lookup returns CDR1 MNHEY and CDR2 SVGAGI. For the CDR3, the DNA is TGTGCCAGCCAAAGGACAGGGGGCTCTGGGGAGCTGTTTTTT. As protein: CASQRTGGSGELFF.

This clone was seen only once. The CDR3 nucleotides read TGTGCCAGCAGCCCAGCGTCCAGAGGAGGAGAAAAACTGTTTTTT. This sequence encodes CASSPASRGGEKLFF. The rearrangement uses TRBV11-2 and TRBJ1-4; D unclear. Trimming left V 5 bases short and J 8 bases short, with 18 bases between. The V gene's germline CDR1 is SGHAT and CDR2 FQNNGV. The CDR3 spans 15 residues.

The chain has TRBV9 and TRBJ2-1; 12 nucleotides line up with TRBD2. Germline loops: CDR1 SGDLS, CDR2 YYNGEE. This CDR3 comprises 18 residues. Trimming removed 4 bases from V and 2 bases from J; junction bases left unmatched: 10. The CDR3 DNA follows: TGTGCCAGCAGCTTACCTACTGGACTAGCGGGAACCTACAATGAGCAGTTCTTC. Its translation: CASSLPTGLAGTYNEQFF.

The chain is built from TRBV15 and TRBJ1-5, with D perhaps matching TRBD1 (5 bases). The CDR3 sequence is 14 residues long. Germline V CDR1 and CDR2: LNHNV, YYDKDF (reference sequence). V lost 3 bases and J lost 6, with 12 bases in between. The CDR3 region is CATSSGGGSQPQHF. The CDR3 nucleotides are TGTGCCACCAGCAGTGGGGGGGGTAGTCAGCCCCAGCATTTT. The whole variable domain, filled in from reference TRBV15 and TRBJ1-5, reads DAMVIQNPRYQVTQFGKPVTLSCSQTLNHNVMYWYQQKSSQAPKLLFHYYDKDFNNEADTPDNFQSRRPNTSFCFLDIRSPGLGDTAMYLCATSSGGGSQPQHFGDGTRLSIL.

The CDR3 spells CASSGLDRECKPQHF. The CDR3 DNA reads TGTGCCAGCAGTGGGCTGGACAGGGAATGCAAGCCCCAGCATTTT. This chain joins TRBV6-4 and TRBJ1-5; 8 positions agree with TRBD1. The junction had 10 bases not matched to a gene; V was cut back by 4 bases and J by 8 bases. The CDR3 loop spans 15 amino acids. The germline V gene has CDR1 MRHNA and CDR2 SNTAGT.

The gene calls are TRBV4-3 and TRBJ2-2; tentative D call: TRBD2 (7 bases). This CDR3 is 16 amino acids long. The V gene's germline CDR1 is LGHNA and CDR2 YSLEER. Trimming pared 0 bases from V and 5 bases from J, leaving 13 bases between. In DNA form, the CDR3 reads TGCGCCAGCAGCCAAGAAACAGGGAGGGTAACCGGGGAGCTGTTTTTT. Translation: CASSQETGRVTGELFF.

This clone was recorded only once. This chain connects TRBV30 to TRBJ2-7; TRBD2 matches 8 bases. The V gene's germline CDR1 is GTSNPN and CDR2 SVGIG (reference sequence). There are 12 residues in the CDR3. V was pared by 5 bases and J by 3 bases, with 3 bases of the junction left unmatched. The chain's CDR3 is CAWGSGIYEQYF. The CDR3, as DNA: TGTGCCTGGGGTAGCGGGATCTACGAGCAGTACTTC.

A few counts support this clone. CDR3 sequence (DNA): TGTGCCAGCAGCTTCGCAGGGGCGGACGAAAAACTGTTTTTT. It translates to CASSFAGADEKLFF. This chain joins TRBV7-9 and TRBJ1-4; TRBD1 is a possible D gene (6 bases). This CDR3 spans 14 amino acids. Germline loops: CDR1 SEHNR, CDR2 FQNEAQ (reference sequence). The V gene lost 3 bases and the J gene lost 8 bases, with 13 bases spanning the gap.

This chain joins TRBV2 and TRBJ1-1; D unresolved. The CDR3 is 14 residues long. Germline V gene data show CDR1 as SNHLY and CDR2 as FYNNEI. Trimming removed 4 bases from V and 1 base from J, with 10 bases in between. The CDR3 loop reads CASSVWERNTEAFF. CDR3 in DNA: TGTGCCAGCAGTGTTTGGGAGAGGAACACTGAAGCTTTCTTT. Full variable domain (rest looked up from reference TRBV2 and TRBJ1-1): EPEVTQTPSHQVTQMGQEVILRCVPISNHLYFYWYRQILGQKVEFLVSFYNNEISEKSEIFDDQFSVERPDGSNFTLKIRSTKLEDSAMYFCASSVWERNTEAFFGQGTRLTVV.

The chain is built from TRBV10-3 and TRBJ2-3; D might be TRBD2 (7 bases). Germline CDR1 ENHRY, CDR2 SYGVKD. The CDR3 is made up of 15 amino acids. V was clipped by 9 bases and J by 4 bases, with 20 bases between them. CDR3: CAIGGTSAYADTQYF. In DNA, the CDR3 is TGTGCCATAGGGGGAACTAGCGCTTACGCAGATACGCAGTATTTT.

This clone showed up just a few times. The rearrangement links TRBV6-4 to TRBJ1-1, with 7 nucleotides matching TRBD1. The CDR3 is 17 residues long. V shed 5 bases and J 0 bases; nucleotides not matched to a gene: 12. CDR1 and CDR2 from the germline V gene are MRHNA and SNTAGT. As DNA, the CDR3 is TGTGCCAGCAGTCGATTCGGCCGACAGGGAATGAACACTGAAGCTTTCTTT. It encodes CASSRFGRQGMNTEAFF.

The J gene is TRBJ2-3, the V gene TRBV19; 8 bases map to TRBD2. CDR3 length: 14 amino acids. The V and J ends lost 5 bases and 1 base, in that order; junction bases with no gene match: 2. In germline, CDR1 is LNHDA, CDR2 SQIVND (reference sequence). CDR3 amino acids: CASSPGLGTDTQYF. CDR3 DNA sequence: TGTGCCAGTAGTCCGGGACTAGGCACAGATACGCAGTATTTT.

This clone was recorded only once. The chain combines TRBV11-1 with TRBJ2-1; D perhaps matches TRBD1 (6 bases). The CDR3 length is 14 residues. Looked up from germline, CDR1 is SGHAT and CDR2 is FQDESV (reference sequence). The V gene lost 3 bases and the J gene lost 8 bases, with 14 bases spanning the gap. CDR3 nucleotides: TGTGCCAGCAGCTTTCGAGGGGGTACGTATGAGCAGTTCTTC. Its protein is CASSFRGGTYEQFF.

The rearrangement uses TRBV14 and TRBJ1-3; TRBD1 is a possible D gene (6 bases). The CDR3 runs to 18 residues. The germline gives CDR1 SGHDN, CDR2 FVKESK. Trimming took off 1 base at V and 1 base at J, with 17 bases between the two ends. CDR3 residues: CASSQGQGPPLSGNTIYF. The CDR3 DNA is TGTGCCAGCAGCCAAGGGCAGGGGCCTCCCCTGTCTGGAAACACCATATATTTT. The full variable domain, completed using reference TRBV14 and TRBJ1-3, is EAGVTQFPSHSVIEKGQTVTLRCDPISGHDNLYWYRRVMGKEIKFLLHFVKESKQDESGMPNNRFLAERTGGTYSTLKVQPAELEDSGVYFCASSQGQGPPLSGNTIYFGEGSWLTVV.

This chain joins TRBV5-1 and TRBJ1-1; no reliable D call. Germline loops: CDR1 SGHRS, CDR2 YFSETQ. CDR3 size: 14 residues. V was clipped by 3 bases and J by 1 base, with 10 bases between them. CDR3: CASSSQNKNTEAFF. CDR3 nucleotides: TGCGCCAGCAGCTCACAGAACAAGAACACTGAAGCTTTCTTT. Using reference TRBV5-1 and TRBJ1-1 for the parts outside the CDR3, the full variable domain is KAGVTQTPRYLIKTRGQQVTLSCSPISGHRSVSWYQQTPGQGLQFLFEYFSETQRNKGNFPGRFSGRQFSNSRSEMNVSTLELGDSALYLCASSSQNKNTEAFFGQGTRLTVV.

The J gene is TRBJ2-3, the V gene TRBV2, with TRBD2 identical over 12 bases. V lost 10 bases, J lost 3 bases, and 8 bases stayed unmatched. CDR3 length equals 15 residues. Germline V gene lookup returns CDR1 SNHLY and CDR2 FYNNEI. The DNA of the CDR3 is TGTGCCACCCGGACTAGCGGGGAGTGGACAGATACGCAGTATTTT. Residues: CATRTSGEWTDTQYF.